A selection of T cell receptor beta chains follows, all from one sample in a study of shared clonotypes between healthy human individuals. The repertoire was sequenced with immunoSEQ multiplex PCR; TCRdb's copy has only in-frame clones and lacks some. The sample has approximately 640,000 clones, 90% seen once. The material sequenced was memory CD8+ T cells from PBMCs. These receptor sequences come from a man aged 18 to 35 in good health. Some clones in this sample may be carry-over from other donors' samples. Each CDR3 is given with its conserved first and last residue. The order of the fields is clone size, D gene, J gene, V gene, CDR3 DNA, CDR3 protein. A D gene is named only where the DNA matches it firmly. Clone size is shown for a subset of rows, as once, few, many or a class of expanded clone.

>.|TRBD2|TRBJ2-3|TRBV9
TGTGCCAGCAGAGGACTAGCGGGAGATACGCAGTATTTT
CASRGLAGDTQYF
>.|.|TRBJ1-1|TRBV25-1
TGTGCCAGCAGTCCCAGACCCGGCCTGAACACTGAAGCTTTCTTT
CASSPRPGLNTEAFF
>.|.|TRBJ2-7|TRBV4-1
TGCGCCAGCAGCCTCTACCCCGGGACCTCCACCAGCGAGCAGTACTTC
CASSLYPGTSTSEQYF
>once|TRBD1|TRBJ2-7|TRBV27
TGTGCCAGCACGGGACAGGGTCCCTACGAGCAGTACTTC
CASTGQGPYEQYF
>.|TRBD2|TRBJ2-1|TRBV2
TGTGCCAGCAGTGGGGGGACTAGCGGGAGGTCTACCTACAATGAGCAGTTCTTC
CASSGGTSGRSTYNEQFF
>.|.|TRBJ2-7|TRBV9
TGTGCCAGCAGCCCGGGCTCCGTGACCTACGAGCAGTACTTC
CASSPGSVTYEQYF
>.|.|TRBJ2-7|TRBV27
TGTGCCAGCAGTTTATTTAGCGGTTCCTACGAGCAGTACTTC
CASSLFSGSYEQYF
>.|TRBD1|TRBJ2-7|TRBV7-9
TGTGCCAGCAGCTCTCCCACGGACAGGATTAACTACGAGCAGTACTTC
CASSSPTDRINYEQYF
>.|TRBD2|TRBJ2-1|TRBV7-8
TGTGCCAGCAGCTTTGCGACTAGCGGGAGATTTCTGGGTACGTACAATGAGCAGTTCTTC
CASSFATSGRFLGTYNEQFF
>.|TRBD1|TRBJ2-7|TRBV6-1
TGTGCCAGCAGTGAAGAAGAGGGGGCTTCCTACGAGCAGTACTTC
CASSEEEGASYEQYF
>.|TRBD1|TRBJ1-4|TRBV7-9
TGTGCCAGCAGTCTCCAGGGGGCAGCTAATGAAAAACTGTTTTTT
CASSLQGAANEKLFF
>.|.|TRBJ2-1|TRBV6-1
TGTGCCAGCAGTGAATATTCGGGAGTGTATCTCAAGCAGTTCTTC
CASSEYSGVYLKQFF
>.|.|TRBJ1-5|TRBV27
TGTGCCAGCAGGCTGGATCAGCCCCAGCATTTT
CASRLDQPQHF
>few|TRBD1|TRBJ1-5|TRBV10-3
TGTGCCATCAGTGGGACAGGGGGCGAAAATCAGCCCCAGCATTTT
CAISGTGGENQPQHF
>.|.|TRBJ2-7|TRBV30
TGTGCCTGGAGCGTGGACGTTCCCTACGAGCAGTACTTC
CAWSVDVPYEQYF